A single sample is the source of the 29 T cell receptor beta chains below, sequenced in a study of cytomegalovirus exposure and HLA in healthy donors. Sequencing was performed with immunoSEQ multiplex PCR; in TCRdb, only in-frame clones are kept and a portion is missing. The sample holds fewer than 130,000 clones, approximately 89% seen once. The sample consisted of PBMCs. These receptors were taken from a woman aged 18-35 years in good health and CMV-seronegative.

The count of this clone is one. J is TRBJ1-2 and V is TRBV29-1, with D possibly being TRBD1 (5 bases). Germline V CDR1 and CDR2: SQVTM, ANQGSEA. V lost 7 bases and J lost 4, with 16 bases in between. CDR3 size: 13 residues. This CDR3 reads CSALSGAGYGYTF. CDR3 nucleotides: TGCAGCGCACTATCTGGGGCCGGCTATGGCTACACCTTC.

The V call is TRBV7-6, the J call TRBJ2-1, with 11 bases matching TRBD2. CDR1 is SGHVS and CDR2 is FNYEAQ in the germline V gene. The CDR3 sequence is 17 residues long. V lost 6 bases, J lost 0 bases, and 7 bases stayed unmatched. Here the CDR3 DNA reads TGTGCCAGCAGGGCTCTAGCGGGGGGACGCTCCTACAATGAGCAGTTCTTC. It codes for CASRALAGGRSYNEQFF. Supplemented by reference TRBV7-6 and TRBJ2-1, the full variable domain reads GAGVSQSPRYKVTKRGQDVALRCDPISGHVSLYWYRQALGQGPEFLTYFNYEAQQDKSGLPNDRFSAERPEGSISTLTIQRTEQRDSAMYRCASRALAGGRSYNEQFFGPGTRLTVL.

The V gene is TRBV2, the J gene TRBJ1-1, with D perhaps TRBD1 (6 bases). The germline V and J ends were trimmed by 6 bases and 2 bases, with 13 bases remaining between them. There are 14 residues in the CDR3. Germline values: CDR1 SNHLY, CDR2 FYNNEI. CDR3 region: CASSSQGFNTEAFF. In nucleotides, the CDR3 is TGTGCCAGCAGCTCCCAGGGGTTCAACACTGAAGCTTTCTTT. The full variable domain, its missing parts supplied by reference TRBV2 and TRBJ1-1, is EPEVTQTPSHQVTQMGQEVILRCVPISNHLYFYWYRQILGQKVEFLVSFYNNEISEKSEIFDDQFSVERPDGSNFTLKIRSTKLEDSAMYFCASSSQGFNTEAFFGQGTRLTVV.

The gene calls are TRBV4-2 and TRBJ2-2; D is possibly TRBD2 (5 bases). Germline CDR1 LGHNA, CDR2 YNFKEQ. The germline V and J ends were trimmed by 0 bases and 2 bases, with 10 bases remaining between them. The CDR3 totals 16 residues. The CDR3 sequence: CASSQDPGRNTGELFF. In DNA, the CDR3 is TGTGCCAGCAGCCAAGATCCGGGGAGAAACACCGGGGAGCTGTTTTTT.

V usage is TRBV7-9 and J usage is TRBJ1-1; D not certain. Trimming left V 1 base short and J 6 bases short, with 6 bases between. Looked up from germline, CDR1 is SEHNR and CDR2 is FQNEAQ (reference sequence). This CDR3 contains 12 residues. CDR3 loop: CASSLDGAEAFF. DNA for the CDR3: TGTGCCAGCAGCTTAGACGGGGCTGAAGCTTTCTTT.

CDR3 amino acids: CSVETGGGYGYTF. The CDR3 DNA reads TGCAGCGTTGAGACAGGGGGCGGCTATGGCTACACCTTC. This chain uses TRBV29-1 with TRBJ1-2, with 10 bases fitting TRBD1. Germline values: CDR1 SQVTM, CDR2 ANQGSEA. V gave up 3 bases and J gave up 4 bases; unmatched junction bases: 2. CDR3 length: 13 residues. Combining the CDR3 with reference TRBV29-1 and TRBJ1-2 gives the whole variable domain SAVISQKPSRDICQRGTSLTIQCQVDSQVTMMFWYRQQPGQSLTLIATANQGSEATYESGFVIDKFPISRPNLTFSTLTVSNMSPEDSSIYLCSVETGGGYGYTFGSGTRLTVV.

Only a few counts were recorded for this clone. DNA for the CDR3: TGTGCCAGCAGCTTAGGACAGGGGAACACTGAAGCTTTCTTT. Its protein is CASSLGQGNTEAFF. The chain joins TRBV13 to TRBJ1-1; possibly TRBD1 for D (6 bases). The CDR3 loop spans 14 amino acids. Germline-derived CDR1 and CDR2 are PRHDT and FYEKMQ (reference sequence). V gave up 0 bases and J gave up 1 base, with 6 bases separating them.

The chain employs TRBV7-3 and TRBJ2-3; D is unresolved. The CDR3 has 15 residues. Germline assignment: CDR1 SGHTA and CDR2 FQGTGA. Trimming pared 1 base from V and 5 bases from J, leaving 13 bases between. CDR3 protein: CASSLSGQNGDTQYF. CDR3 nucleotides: TGTGCCAGCAGCTTAAGTGGGCAGAACGGAGATACGCAGTATTTT.

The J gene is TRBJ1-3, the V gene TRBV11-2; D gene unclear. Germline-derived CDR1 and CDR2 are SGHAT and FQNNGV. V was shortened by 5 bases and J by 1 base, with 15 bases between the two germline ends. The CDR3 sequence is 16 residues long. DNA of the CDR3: TGTGCCAGCAGCCTACAACCCACGGGGTCTGGAAACACCATATATTTT. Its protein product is CASSLQPTGSGNTIYF.

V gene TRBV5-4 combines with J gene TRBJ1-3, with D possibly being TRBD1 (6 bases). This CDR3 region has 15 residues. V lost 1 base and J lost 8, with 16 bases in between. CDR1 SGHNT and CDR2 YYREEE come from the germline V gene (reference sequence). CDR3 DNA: TGTGCCAGCAGCTTGAGCAGGGGTGCTGGGGACACCATATATTTT. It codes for CASSLSRGAGDTIYF.

Here the CDR3 reads CAISESGGKGETQYF. DNA for the CDR3: TGTGCCATCAGTGAGTCAGGCGGGAAAGGGGAGACCCAGTACTTC. This chain uses TRBV10-3 with TRBJ2-5; TRBD2 might be the D (6 bases). The CDR3 is 15 amino acids. Trimming removed 0 bases at V and 5 bases at J, with 13 bases between. Germline loops: CDR1 ENHRY, CDR2 SYGVKD.

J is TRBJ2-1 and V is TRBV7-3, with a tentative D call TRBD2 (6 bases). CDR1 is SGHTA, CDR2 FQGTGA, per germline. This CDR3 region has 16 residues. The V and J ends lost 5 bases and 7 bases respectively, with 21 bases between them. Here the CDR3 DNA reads TGTGCCAGCAGCCCGCAACCGGGACTTAAAGAAAATGAGCAGTTCTTC. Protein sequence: CASSPQPGLKENEQFF. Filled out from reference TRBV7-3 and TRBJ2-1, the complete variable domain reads GAGVSQTPSNKVTEKGKYVELRCDPISGHTALYWYRQSLGQGPEFLIYFQGTGAADDSGLPNDRFFAVRPEGSVSTLKIQRTERGDSAVYLCASSPQPGLKENEQFFGPGTRLTVL.

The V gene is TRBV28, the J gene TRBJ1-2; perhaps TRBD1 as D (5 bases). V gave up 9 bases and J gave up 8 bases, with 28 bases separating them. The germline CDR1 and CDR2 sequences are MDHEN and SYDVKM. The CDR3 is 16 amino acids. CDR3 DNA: TGTGCCAGTCGCGCGGCGGGGCGGAACGAAGTCGAGGGCTACACCTTC. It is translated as CASRAAGRNEVEGYTF.

In DNA form, the CDR3 reads TGTGCCATCAGTGAGTCAACCCCGGGTGAGCAGTTCTTC. This sequence encodes CAISESTPGEQFF. This rearrangement joins TRBV10-3 to TRBJ2-1; no firm D call. The V end was cut by 0 bases, the J end by 9 bases, with 9 bases between. The CDR3 sequence is 13 residues long. Germline V lookup: CDR1 ENHRY, CDR2 SYGVKD.

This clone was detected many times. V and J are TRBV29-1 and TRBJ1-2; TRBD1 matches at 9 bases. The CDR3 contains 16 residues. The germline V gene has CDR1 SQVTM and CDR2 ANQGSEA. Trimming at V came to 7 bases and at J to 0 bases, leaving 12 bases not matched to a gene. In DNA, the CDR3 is TGCAGCGCCACTCCCGGGACAGGGTGGACTAACTATGGCTACACCTTC. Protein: CSATPGTGWTNYGYTF.

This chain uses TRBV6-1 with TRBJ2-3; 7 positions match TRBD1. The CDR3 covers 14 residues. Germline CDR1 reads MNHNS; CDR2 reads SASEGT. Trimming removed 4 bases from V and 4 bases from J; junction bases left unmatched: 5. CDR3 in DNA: TGTGCCAGCAGTGGACAGGGTAGTGCAGATACGCAGTATTTT. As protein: CASSGQGSADTQYF.

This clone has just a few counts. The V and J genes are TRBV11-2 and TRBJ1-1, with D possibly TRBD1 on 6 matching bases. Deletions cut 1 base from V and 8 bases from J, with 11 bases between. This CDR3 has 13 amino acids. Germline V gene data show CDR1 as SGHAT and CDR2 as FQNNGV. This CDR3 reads CASSLGVQGEAFF. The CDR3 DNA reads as TGTGCCAGCAGCTTAGGGGTTCAGGGGGAAGCTTTCTTT.

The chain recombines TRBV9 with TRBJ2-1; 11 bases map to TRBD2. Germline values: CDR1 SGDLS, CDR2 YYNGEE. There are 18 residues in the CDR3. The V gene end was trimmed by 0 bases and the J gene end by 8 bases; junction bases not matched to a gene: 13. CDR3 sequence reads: CASSVGTPVSGRAHEQFF. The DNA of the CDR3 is TGTGCCAGCAGCGTAGGTACTCCAGTTAGCGGGAGGGCCCATGAGCAGTTCTTC.

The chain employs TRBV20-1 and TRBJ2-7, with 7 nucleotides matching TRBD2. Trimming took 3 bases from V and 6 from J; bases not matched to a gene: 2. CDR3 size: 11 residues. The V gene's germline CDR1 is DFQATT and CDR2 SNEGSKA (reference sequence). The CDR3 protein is CSARLAGEQYF. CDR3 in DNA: TGCAGTGCTAGGTTAGCGGGCGAGCAGTACTTC.

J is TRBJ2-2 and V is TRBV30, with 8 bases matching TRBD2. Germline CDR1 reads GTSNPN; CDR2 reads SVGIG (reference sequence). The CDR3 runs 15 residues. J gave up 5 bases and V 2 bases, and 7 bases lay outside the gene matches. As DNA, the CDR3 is TGTGCCTGGAGTCCCAACAGACTAGCGACCGGGGAGCTGTTTTTT. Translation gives CAWSPNRLATGELFF.

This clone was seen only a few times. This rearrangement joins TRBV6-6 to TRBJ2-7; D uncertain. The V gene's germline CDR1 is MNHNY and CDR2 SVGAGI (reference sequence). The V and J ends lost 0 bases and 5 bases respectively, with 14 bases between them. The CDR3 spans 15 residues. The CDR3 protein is CASSYSRSVSHEQYF. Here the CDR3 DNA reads TGTGCCAGCAGTTACTCTCGATCGGTGTCCCACGAGCAGTACTTC.

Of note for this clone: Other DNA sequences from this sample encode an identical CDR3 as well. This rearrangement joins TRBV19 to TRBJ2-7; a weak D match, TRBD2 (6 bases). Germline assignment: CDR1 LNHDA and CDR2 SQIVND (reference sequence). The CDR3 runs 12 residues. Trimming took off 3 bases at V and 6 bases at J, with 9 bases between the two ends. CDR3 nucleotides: TGTGCCAGTAGTATCGGGCGGGGCGAGCAGTACTTC. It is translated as CASSIGRGEQYF.

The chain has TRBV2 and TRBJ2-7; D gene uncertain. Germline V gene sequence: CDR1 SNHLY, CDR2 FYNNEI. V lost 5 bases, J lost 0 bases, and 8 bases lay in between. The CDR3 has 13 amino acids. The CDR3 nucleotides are TGTGCCAGCAGTCGCGGAAACTCCTACGAGCAGTACTTC. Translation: CASSRGNSYEQYF.

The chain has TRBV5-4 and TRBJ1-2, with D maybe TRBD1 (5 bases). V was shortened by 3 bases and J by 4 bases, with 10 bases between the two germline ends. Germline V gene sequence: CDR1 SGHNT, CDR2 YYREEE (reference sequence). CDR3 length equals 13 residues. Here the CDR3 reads CASSSGSAYGYTF. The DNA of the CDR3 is TGTGCCAGCAGCTCAGGGTCCGCCTATGGCTACACCTTC. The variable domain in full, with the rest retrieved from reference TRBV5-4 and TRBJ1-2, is ETGVTQSPTHLIKTRGQQVTLRCSSQSGHNTVSWYQQALGQGPQFIFQYYREEENGRGNFPPRFSGLQFPNYSSELNVNALELDDSALYLCASSSGSAYGYTFGSGTRLTVV.

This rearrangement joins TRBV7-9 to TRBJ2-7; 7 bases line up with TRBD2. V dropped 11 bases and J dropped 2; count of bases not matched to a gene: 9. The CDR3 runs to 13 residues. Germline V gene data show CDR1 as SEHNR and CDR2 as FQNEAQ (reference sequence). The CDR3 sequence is CAVWGGLAYEQYF. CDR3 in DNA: TGTGCCGTATGGGGCGGACTAGCCTACGAGCAGTACTTC.

The CDR3 is CASSPAGEDLFF. CDR3 bases: TGTGCCAGCAGCCCGGCGGGGGAGGATTTGTTTTTT. The chain uses TRBV5-4 and TRBJ1-4, with D maybe TRBD1 (5 bases). CDR1 is SGHNT, CDR2 YYREEE, per germline (reference sequence). The CDR3 is made up of 12 amino acids. The ends were cut back, 4 bases at V and 15 bases at J, with 16 bases in the middle.

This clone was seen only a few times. Here the CDR3 reads CASSPYSLRQGYEQYF. The CDR3, as DNA: TGTGCCAGCAGTCCCTACTCGCTCAGACAGGGGTACGAGCAGTACTTC. The J gene is TRBJ2-7, the V gene TRBV28; 8 bases match TRBD1. The CDR3 is made up of 16 amino acids. V dropped 5 bases and J dropped 4; count of bases not matched to a gene: 13. The germline V gene encodes CDR1 MDHEN and CDR2 SYDVKM.

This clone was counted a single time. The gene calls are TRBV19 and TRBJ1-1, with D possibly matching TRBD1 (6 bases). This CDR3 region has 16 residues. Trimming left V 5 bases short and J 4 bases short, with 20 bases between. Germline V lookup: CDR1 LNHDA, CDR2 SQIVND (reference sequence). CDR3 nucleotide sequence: TGTGCCAGTAGTCCAACCACCCGCGCCAGGGGCACTGAAGCTTTCTTT. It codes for CASSPTTRARGTEAFF.

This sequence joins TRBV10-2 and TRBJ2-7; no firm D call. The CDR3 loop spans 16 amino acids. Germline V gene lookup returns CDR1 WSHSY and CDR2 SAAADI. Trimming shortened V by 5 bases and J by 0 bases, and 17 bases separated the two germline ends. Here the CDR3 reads CASSFSPTSFSYEQYF. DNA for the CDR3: TGCGCCAGCAGTTTCTCTCCTACCTCTTTCTCCTACGAGCAGTACTTC.